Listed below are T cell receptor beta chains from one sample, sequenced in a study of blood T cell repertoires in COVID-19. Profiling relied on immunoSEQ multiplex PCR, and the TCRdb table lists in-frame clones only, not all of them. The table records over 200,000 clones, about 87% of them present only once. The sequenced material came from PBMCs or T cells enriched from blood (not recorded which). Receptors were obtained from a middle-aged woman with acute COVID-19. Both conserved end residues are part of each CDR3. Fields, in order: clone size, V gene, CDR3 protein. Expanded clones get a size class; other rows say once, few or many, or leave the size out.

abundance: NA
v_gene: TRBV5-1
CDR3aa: CASSATSGRRETQYF

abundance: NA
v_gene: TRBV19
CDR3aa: CASSRDRGPDEQFF

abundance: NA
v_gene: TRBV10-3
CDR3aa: CAISEPGQGVSYGYTF

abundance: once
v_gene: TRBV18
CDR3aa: CASSPGTGSTDTQYF

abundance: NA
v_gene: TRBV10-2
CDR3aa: CASSEGTSGLHNEQFF

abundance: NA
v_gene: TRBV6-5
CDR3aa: CASSFLETQYF

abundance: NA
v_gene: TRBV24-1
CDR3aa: CATSDLPGPSGANVLTF

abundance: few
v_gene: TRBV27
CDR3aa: CASSLGASGGLTTGELFF

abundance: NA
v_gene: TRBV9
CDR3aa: CASSAGTSGGDTQYF

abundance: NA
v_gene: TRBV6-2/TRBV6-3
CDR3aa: CASSRGRWENSPLHF

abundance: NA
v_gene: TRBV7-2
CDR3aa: CASSFRDSHTGELFF

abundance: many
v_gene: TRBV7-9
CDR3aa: CASSLRTGVLPGELFF

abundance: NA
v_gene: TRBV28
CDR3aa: CASSVGQGEAFF

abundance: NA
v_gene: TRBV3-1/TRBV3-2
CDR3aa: CASTPRGHDGTGELFF

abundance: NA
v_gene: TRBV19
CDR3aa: CASSIWGVASEAFF